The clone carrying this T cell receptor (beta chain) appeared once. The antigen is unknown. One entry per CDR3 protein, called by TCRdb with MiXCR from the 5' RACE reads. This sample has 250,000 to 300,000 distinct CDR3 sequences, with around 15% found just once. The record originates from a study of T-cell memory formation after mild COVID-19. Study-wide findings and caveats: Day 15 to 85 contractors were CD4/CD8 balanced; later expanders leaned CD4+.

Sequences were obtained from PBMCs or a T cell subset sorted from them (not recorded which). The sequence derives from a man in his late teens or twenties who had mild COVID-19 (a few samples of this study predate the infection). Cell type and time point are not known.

Written as DNA, the CDR3 is TGCAGTGCTAGACCAGCAGGGACCTATGGCTACACCTTC. Residues: CSARPAGTYGYTF. The V gene is TRBV20-1, the J gene TRBJ1-2; D possibly corresponds to TRBD1 (5 bases). Germline assignment: CDR1 DFQATT and CDR2 SNEGSKA (reference sequence). CDR3 length: 13 residues. V was shortened by 2 bases and J by 4 bases, with 11 bases between the two germline ends.